This T cell receptor beta chain was sequenced during a study of CD8+CD57+ T cells in acquired aplastic anemia listed by TCRdb under 2018. At the level of the whole study: DNA extracted from sorted CD4+ and CD8+ cells had a mean of roughly 3 ug, with a range of 0.2 to 27.4 ug. CD8+CD57+ expansion was defined as frequency above the mean frequency observed in healthy subjects.

Results and caveats for the whole study, not just this receptor: Although around 30 CD8+ CDR3 sequences were shared by patients and controls, these sequences appeared highly expressed in patients and within the immunodominant clones of patients. CD8+ Simpson's diversity did not differ significantly between patients and healthy controls (P=0.060).

Spanning cysteine to phenylalanine, the CDR3 consists of 13 amino acids. CDR3 DNA only is kept here, 39 bases in frame from base 1. Relative to germline, V is 4 bases shorter and J is 4 bases shorter, with 10 bases between their ends. Taken from the germline V gene (reference sequence), the CDR1 and CDR2 loops are LNHDA and SQIVND. To note about this clonotype: Its recognized antigen is unknown. Qualities for individual bases were not recorded, and no much larger clone is one base off.

Patients chosen for sequencing had shown expansion of CD8+CD57+ cells by flow cytometry. All patients had severe acquired aplastic anemia diagnosed by International Study of Aplastic Anemia and Agranulocytosis and Camitta criteria. At the time blood was sampled, none of the patients had received any therapy. In this study, sorted CD4+ and CD8+ T cells from the blood of healthy subjects and of severe aplastic anemia patients had their TCR repertoires deep-sequenced. Patients were enrolled in the USA under clinicaltrials.gov protocols 00001620, 01623167, 00001397, 00071045, 00081523 and 00961064. Ficoll-Paque density gradient centrifugation was used to isolate peripheral blood mononuclear cells. CD4+ and CD8+ T cells were sorted by FACS or magnetic beads before DNA extraction. Profiling of TCR beta VDJ combinations and CDR3 sequences used genomic DNA as the template. An Illumina HiSeq 2000 was used for TCR repertoire sequencing. Per the source publication's procedure: TRBV/TRBJ rearrangement plots, CDR3 size and DJ length profiles, and Simpson's diversity index were used to assess repertoires. The most abundant DNA sequence in the deep sequencing data was taken as the immunodominant clone. CDR3 amino acid sequences were checked for sharing between subjects and were compared against published repertoires and the VDJdb database. TCRdb itself trimmed the public reads at Q25 with fastp, ran MiXCR and retained productive beta chains. Rows matching on CDR3 protein sequence are summarized as one entry with the most common DNA and genes. TCRdb, not the authors, supplied the V and J calls. A total of roughly 240,000 distinct CDR3 sequences appear in this sample, around half of them only once. Roughly 8% of the sample is held by the ten biggest clonotypes.

The sequence is built from TRBV19 and TRBJ1-1; no confident D gene assignment can be made. The origin of this receptor is a human donor with aplastic anemia. The sequenced sample was sorted CD4+, CD8+, or CD8+CD57+ T cells (not recorded which) from PBMCs. The CDR3 has the sequence CASSNSLSTEAFF. The nucleotide sequence reads as follows: TGTGCCAGTAGTAACAGTCTTTCCACTGAAGCTTTCTTT.